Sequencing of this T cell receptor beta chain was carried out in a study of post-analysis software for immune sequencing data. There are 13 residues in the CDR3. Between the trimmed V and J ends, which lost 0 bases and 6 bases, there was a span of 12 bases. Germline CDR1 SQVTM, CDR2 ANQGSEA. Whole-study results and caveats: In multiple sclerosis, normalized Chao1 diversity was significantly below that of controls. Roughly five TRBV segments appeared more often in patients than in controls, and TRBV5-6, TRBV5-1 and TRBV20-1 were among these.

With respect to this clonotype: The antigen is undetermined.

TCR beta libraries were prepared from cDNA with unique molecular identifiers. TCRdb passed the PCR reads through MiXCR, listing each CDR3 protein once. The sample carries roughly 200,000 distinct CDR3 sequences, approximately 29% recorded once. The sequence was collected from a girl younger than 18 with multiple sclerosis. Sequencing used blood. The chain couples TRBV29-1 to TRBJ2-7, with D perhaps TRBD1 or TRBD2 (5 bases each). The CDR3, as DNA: TGCAGCGTTGAAGAACCCCGAGGGGCCGAGCAGTACTTC. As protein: CSVEEPRGAEQYF.